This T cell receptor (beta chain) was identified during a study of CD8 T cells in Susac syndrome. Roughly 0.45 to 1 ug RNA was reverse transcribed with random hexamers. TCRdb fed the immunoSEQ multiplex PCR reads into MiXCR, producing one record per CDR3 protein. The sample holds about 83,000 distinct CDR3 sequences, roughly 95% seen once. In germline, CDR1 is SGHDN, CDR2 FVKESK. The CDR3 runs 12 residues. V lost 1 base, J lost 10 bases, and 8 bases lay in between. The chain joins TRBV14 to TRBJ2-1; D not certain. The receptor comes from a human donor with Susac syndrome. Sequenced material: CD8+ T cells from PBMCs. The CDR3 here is CASSQVFGEQFF. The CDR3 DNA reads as TGTGCCAGCAGCCAAGTCTTCGGGGAGCAGTTCTTC.